What follows are 27 T cell receptor beta chains derived from one specimen sequenced in a study of shared T cell receptors in the human thymus. Profiling relied on immunoSEQ multiplex PCR, and the TCRdb table lists in-frame clones only, not all of them. The sample shows under 700,000 clones, 75% to 80% of them seen only once. These records were also assigned to another study, of human thymus T cells.

Sequencing was done on a sample of thymocytes. Every receptor here comes from a boy under two years old with a congenital heart defect.

The chain has TRBV27 and TRBJ2-1, with TRBD1 matching over 7 bases. Germline values: CDR1 MNHEY, CDR2 SMNVEV (reference sequence). With 2 bases clipped from V and 7 bases from J, the junction kept 5 bases outside the gene matches. The CDR3 extends over 14 amino acids. The CDR3: CASSLRGGENEQFF. CDR3 DNA: TGTGCCAGCAGTTTAAGAGGGGGCGAGAATGAGCAGTTCTTC.

A few counts support this clone. This chain joins TRBV19 and TRBJ2-7, with TRBD2 matching 10 bases. V shed 6 bases, J shed 0 bases, and the junction held 2 bases outside the gene matches. Per the germline V gene, CDR1 is LNHDA and CDR2 is SQIVND (reference sequence). CDR3 size: 14 residues. DNA for the CDR3: TGTGCCAGTAGACTAGCGGGGAGCTCCTACGAGCAGTACTTC. Protein sequence: CASRLAGSSYEQYF.

The chain carries TRBV4-2 and TRBJ2-1, with 14 bases fitting TRBD2. Germline V lookup: CDR1 LGHNA, CDR2 YNFKEQ. The CDR3 is 21 residues long. J lost 6 bases, V lost 0 bases, and 16 bases had no gene match. CDR3: CASSQDWGEGTSGSTGNEQFF. The CDR3 DNA sequence: TGTGCCAGCAGCCAAGATTGGGGTGAGGGGACTAGCGGGAGTACGGGCAATGAGCAGTTCTTC.

This clone has only a few counts. Other DNA sequences in this sample translate to the same CDR3. The gene calls are TRBV5-6 and TRBJ1-2, with D perhaps matching TRBD1 (5 bases). CDR3 length: 14 residues. Per germline, CDR1 SGHDT and CDR2 YYEEEE. V lost 0 bases to trimming and J lost 5 bases, with 11 bases between them. For the CDR3, the DNA is TGTGCCAGCAGCTTGGTCGGGGGAGGGTATGGCTACACCTTC. It specifies CASSLVGGGYGYTF.

The chain carries TRBV7-2 and TRBJ2-2, with TRBD2 matching 13 bases. J was trimmed by 8 bases and V by 5 bases; bases with no gene match: 8. CDR3 length: 16 residues. The germline gives CDR1 SGHTA, CDR2 FQGNSA. The CDR3 bases are TGTGCCAGCAGCCACGGGACTAGCGGGACTTTGGGGGAGCTGTTTTTT. This sequence encodes CASSHGTSGTLGELFF. The whole variable domain, remainder taken from reference TRBV7-2 and TRBJ2-2, is GAGVSQSPSNKVTEKGKDVELRCDPISGHTALYWYRQSLGQGLEFLIYFQGNSAPDKSGLPSDRFSAERTGGSVSTLTIQRTQQEDSAVYLCASSHGTSGTLGELFFGEGSRLTVL.

The CDR3 DNA reads TGTGCCAGCAGTTTACGAGCAGGGGCCATCTCTGGGGCCAACGTCCTGACTTTC. Translation gives CASSLRAGAISGANVLTF. This chain uses TRBV27 with TRBJ2-6, with D possibly matching TRBD1 (6 bases). The CDR3 spans 18 residues. Deletions cut 2 bases from V and 0 bases from J, with 14 bases between. Germline lookup yields CDR1 MNHEY and CDR2 SMNVEV (reference sequence).

The chain joins TRBV5-4 to TRBJ1-1; the D is unclear. The germline CDR1 and CDR2 sequences are SGHNT and YYREEE (reference sequence). The CDR3 runs 14 residues. The V and J ends lost 0 bases and 1 base respectively, with 7 bases between them. CDR3 bases: TGTGCCAGCAGCTTGGGCGGAAAGAACACTGAAGCTTTCTTT. Encoded protein: CASSLGGKNTEAFF.

This clone was detected only a few times. The rearrangement links TRBV11-2 to TRBJ2-1; D possibly corresponds to TRBD2 (6 bases). V was trimmed by 0 bases and J by 7 bases, leaving 22 bases between them. The CDR3 runs to 18 residues. Germline V gene data show CDR1 as SGHAT and CDR2 as FQNNGV. The CDR3 spells CASSLDSSLGLEDNEQFF. The CDR3 DNA is TGTGCCAGCAGCTTAGATTCATCTTTGGGACTGGAAGATAATGAGCAGTTCTTC.

This clone was seen just once. This sequence joins TRBV2 and TRBJ2-1; the D gene is possibly TRBD2 (5 bases). The V gene lost 4 bases and the J gene lost 0 bases, with 10 bases spanning the gap. CDR3 size: 15 residues. The germline gives CDR1 SNHLY, CDR2 FYNNEI. DNA for the CDR3: TGTGCCAGCAGTGGACTCCGGGGCTCCTACAATGAGCAGTTCTTC. This translates into CASSGLRGSYNEQFF. Looking up the rest from reference TRBV2 and TRBJ2-1 gives the full variable domain: EPEVTQTPSHQVTQMGQEVILRCVPISNHLYFYWYRQILGQKVEFLVSFYNNEISEKSEIFDDQFSVERPDGSNFTLKIRSTKLEDSAMYFCASSGLRGSYNEQFFGPGTRLTVL.

The chain carries TRBV25-1 and TRBJ1-3; 10 bases are a match to TRBD1. The V gene end was trimmed by 4 bases and the J gene end by 3 bases; junction bases not matched to a gene: 6. Germline V gene sequence: CDR1 MGHDK, CDR2 SYGVNS. This CDR3 contains 16 residues. CDR3 coding DNA: TGTGCCAGCAGTGGGGACAGGGGCGAAATTGGAAACACCATATATTTT. Its translation: CASSGDRGEIGNTIYF.

This clone has only one observation. This rearrangement joins TRBV10-2 to TRBJ2-7; D gene uncertain. Trimming took off 3 bases at V and 3 bases at J, with 9 bases between the two ends. Germline assignment: CDR1 WSHSY and CDR2 SAAADI. This CDR3 has 13 amino acids. CDR3 amino acids: CASSDGSLYEQYF. CDR3 DNA: TGCGCCAGCAGTGACGGGTCCCTCTACGAGCAGTACTTC.

This clone was observed a single time. The V gene is TRBV19, the J gene TRBJ1-5; 12 positions match TRBD1. The germline V gene encodes CDR1 LNHDA and CDR2 SQIVND (reference sequence). V lost 4 bases, J lost 4 bases, and 11 bases stayed unmatched. This CDR3 region has 18 residues. The CDR3 coding sequence is TGTGCCAGTAGTACTTGGGACAGGGGGCTCCCTGGGAATCAGCCCCAGCATTTT. Its protein product is CASSTWDRGLPGNQPQHF.

The rearrangement uses TRBV12-1 and TRBJ2-2; the DNA was not compared with TRBD2, the D call given in the table. TRBV12-1 has pseudogene status. CDR3 length equals 18 residues. The CDR3 loop is CASSYASSGSRDTGELFF. CDR3 nucleotide sequence: TGTGCCAGCAGCTATGCGTCTAGCGGGAGCAGGGACACCGGGGAGCTGTTTTTT.

V gene TRBV30 combines with J gene TRBJ2-1, with 7 positions matching TRBD2. Germline trimming cut 3 bases from V and 0 bases from J; bases unmatched to any gene: 20. This CDR3 has 20 amino acids. Germline V gene lookup returns CDR1 GTSNPN and CDR2 SVGIG (reference sequence). The CDR3 loop reads CAWRGGVASTFMSSYNEQFF. CDR3 in DNA: TGTGCCTGGAGGGGGGGGGTAGCCTCCACCTTTATGAGCTCCTACAATGAGCAGTTCTTC.

This clone was counted a single time. The V gene is TRBV6-5, the J gene TRBJ2-5; 8 bases line up with TRBD2. The CDR3 sequence is 15 residues long. With V trimmed by 7 bases and J by 1 base, 8 bases remained unmatched. CDR1 is MNHEY, CDR2 SVGAGI, per germline. Written as DNA, the CDR3 is TGTGCCAGCATCCAACGGCGGGAGGCCCAAGAGACCCAGTACTTC. This codes for CASIQRREAQETQYF.

V gene TRBV11-3 combines with J gene TRBJ2-1; 7 bases agree with TRBD2. The germline V gene has CDR1 SGHNT and CDR2 YENEEA. V was pared by 3 bases and J by 9 bases, with 11 bases of the junction left unmatched. The CDR3 contains 15 residues. Written as DNA, the CDR3 is TGTGCCAGCAGCTTCGGACTAGGGCCTACCGGTGAGCAGTTCTTC. Amino acids: CASSFGLGPTGEQFF.

This chain connects TRBV5-6 to TRBJ1-3, with 8 bases fitting TRBD1. Trimming at V came to 3 bases and at J to 4 bases, leaving 9 bases not matched to a gene. The CDR3 spans 16 residues. Looked up from germline, CDR1 is SGHDT and CDR2 is YYEEEE. DNA for the CDR3: TGTGCCAGCAGCTGGGGACAGGACAAGCCGGGAAACACCATATATTTT. It codes for CASSWGQDKPGNTIYF.

The chain is built from TRBV18 and TRBJ2-4; TRBD1 might be the D (7 bases). This CDR3 contains 13 residues. Germline CDR1 reads KGHSH; CDR2 reads LQKENI. Trimming removed 11 bases from V and 4 bases from J, with 15 bases in between. CDR3 DNA sequence: TGTGCCGGCGGGCGGGACAGTAAAAACATTCAGTACTTC. Its protein is CAGGRDSKNIQYF.

The chain recombines TRBV4-3 with TRBJ2-2; D remains unclear. The CDR3 length is 16 residues. In germline, CDR1 is LGHNA, CDR2 YSLEER. V gave up 1 base and J gave up 7 bases, with 16 bases separating them. The chain's CDR3 is CASSQGSVATVGELFF. Written as DNA, the CDR3 is TGCGCCAGCAGCCAAGGTTCCGTAGCAACTGTCGGGGAGCTGTTTTTT.

This clone came up once. CDR3 protein: CSVVSEVRGGYEQYF. CDR3 coding DNA: TGCAGCGTTGTATCAGAGGTAAGAGGTGGATACGAGCAGTACTTC. The V and J genes are TRBV29-1 and TRBJ2-7; D is uncertain. This CDR3 is built from 15 residues. Germline values: CDR1 SQVTM, CDR2 ANQGSEA. The V end lost 4 bases, the J end lost 4 bases, and 20 bases lay between the germline ends.

A remark on this clone: This CDR3 fails to terminate in the conserved phenylalanine or tryptophan, so it likely reflects a read error. The DNA is left out, because the CDR3 cannot be placed on it with certainty; the CDR3 is given as TCRdb lists it. V usage is TRBV4-1 and J usage is TRBJ2-4; the table's TRBD1 call for D was not verified on the DNA. 10 amino acids form the CDR3, both terminal residues included. Germline CDR1 MGHRA, CDR2 YSYEKL. CDR3 sequence reads: CASSQQGRVL.

A remark on this clone: Distinct nucleotide sequences in the sample also encode this CDR3. The rearrangement links TRBV11-3 to TRBJ2-7; no definite D call. V was pared by 5 bases and J by 3 bases, with 11 bases between. The CDR3 consists of 13 residues. The V gene's germline CDR1 is SGHNT and CDR2 YENEEA. CDR3 loop: CASSPPGVYEQYF. The CDR3 bases are TGTGCCAGCAGCCCCCCCGGAGTCTACGAGCAGTACTTC.

This chain joins TRBV4-3 and TRBJ2-7; 9 bases align to TRBD2. The trim removed 4 bases at V and 3 bases at J, leaving 10 bases unmatched. In germline, CDR1 is LGHNA, CDR2 YSLEER. There are 16 residues in the CDR3. For the CDR3, the DNA is TGCGCCAGCAGCCCCCGACTAGCGGCGAGAGTCTACGAGCAGTACTTC. It is translated as CASSPRLAARVYEQYF.

This chain joins TRBV19 and TRBJ2-2; 7 bases match TRBD2. CDR1 is LNHDA and CDR2 is SQIVND in the germline V gene (reference sequence). Trimming at V came to 8 bases and at J to 6 bases, leaving 3 bases not matched to a gene. The CDR3 consists of 12 residues. This CDR3 is CASAGRPGELFF. As DNA, the CDR3 is TGTGCCAGTGCCGGGAGGCCCGGGGAGCTGTTTTTT.

This chain uses TRBV4-1 with TRBJ2-5; 9 bases are shared with TRBD1. Germline trimming cut 0 bases from V and 5 bases from J; bases unmatched to any gene: 7. The germline CDR1 and CDR2 sequences are MGHRA and YSYEKL. This CDR3 is built from 16 residues. CDR3 nucleotides: TGCGCCAGCAGCCAAGATGCCTGGACAGGGGTTGAGACCCAGTACTTC. Residues: CASSQDAWTGVETQYF.

Regarding this clone: The sample contains more than one DNA sequence encoding this CDR3. J is TRBJ1-2 and V is TRBV18; 9 bases fit TRBD1. V lost 3 bases and J lost 0; bases outside the gene matches: 2. This CDR3 contains 15 residues. Germline V gene data show CDR1 as KGHSH and CDR2 as LQKENI. DNA for the CDR3: TGTGCCAGCTCACCGAGACAGGGGGCTAACTATGGCTACACCTTC. Its protein product is CASSPRQGANYGYTF. Looking up the rest from reference TRBV18 and TRBJ1-2 gives the full variable domain: NAGVMQNPRHLVRRRGQEARLRCSPMKGHSHVYWYRQLPEEGLKFMVYLQKENIIDESGMPKERFSAEFPKEGPSILRIQQVVRGDSAAYFCASSPRQGANYGYTFGSGTRLTVV.

The gene calls are TRBV6-4 and TRBJ1-2; 11 bases line up with TRBD1. V dropped 10 bases and J dropped 4; count of bases not matched to a gene: 11. Looked up from germline, CDR1 is MRHNA and CDR2 is SNTAGT. The CDR3 is made up of 15 amino acids. The CDR3 spells CANLGQGARGYGYTF. CDR3 bases: TGTGCCAACCTAGGACAGGGGGCGCGGGGCTATGGCTACACCTTC.